This TCR beta chain was obtained from a study of blood T cell repertoires in COVID-19. In its sample, this clone was seen many times. Profiled with immunoSEQ multiplex PCR; TCRdb holds only in-frame clones, not every one. The repertoire has some 80,000 clones, less than 90% of them found once; the top ten carry around 5.3%. Germline CDR1 is SGHDN and CDR2 is FVKESK. The CDR3 loop spans 15 amino acids. Trimming stripped 3 bases from V and 6 bases from J, with 18 bases between. Sequenced sample: peripheral blood. The TCR comes from a man aged 55 to 70 with active or convalescent COVID-19. This chain connects TRBV14 to TRBJ2-7; possibly TRBD2 for D (6 bases). The CDR3, as DNA: TGTGCCAGCAGCCACAGGGCTGGAGGGGTCTCCGAGCAGTACTTC. This sequence encodes CASSHRAGGVSEQYF.